This record covers a single TCR beta chain. Its antigen is unidentified. The data originate from a study of neoadjuvant anti-PD-1 for oral cavity cancer. Produced via immunoSEQ multiplex PCR; TCRdb's table is partial and in-frame only. The sample contains about 23,000 clones, around 45% of which appear only once. Noted time point: after neoadjuvant nivolumab, at surgical resection. Study-wide points: Post-treatment tumors with larger preexisting clones showed more shrinkage.

From germline, CDR1 is SGHDT and CDR2 YYEEEE. The CDR3 totals 13 residues. V gave up 4 bases and J gave up 2 bases, with 10 bases separating them. This TCR came from a person aged 35-80 years with oral cavity squamous cell carcinoma. The chain joins TRBV5-6 to TRBJ2-7; a possible D gene is TRBD1 (6 bases). The specimen comprised tumor tissue, sampled after nivolumab (anti-PD-1) treatment. The CDR3 protein is CASSPGTTYEQYF. As DNA, the CDR3 is TGTGCCAGCAGCCCCGGGACAACCTACGAGCAGTACTTC.